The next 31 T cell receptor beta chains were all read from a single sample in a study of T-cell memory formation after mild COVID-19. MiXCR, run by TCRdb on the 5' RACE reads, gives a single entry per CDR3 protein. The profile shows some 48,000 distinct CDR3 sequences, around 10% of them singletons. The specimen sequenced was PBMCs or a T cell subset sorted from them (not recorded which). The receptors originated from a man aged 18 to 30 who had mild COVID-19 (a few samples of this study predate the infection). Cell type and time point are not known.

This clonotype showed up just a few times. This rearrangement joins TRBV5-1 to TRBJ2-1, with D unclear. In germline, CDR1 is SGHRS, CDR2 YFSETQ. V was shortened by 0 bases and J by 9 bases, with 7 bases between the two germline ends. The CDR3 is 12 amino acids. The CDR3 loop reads CASSLVSGEQFF. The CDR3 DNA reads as TGCGCCAGCAGCTTGGTTTCGGGTGAGCAGTTCTTC. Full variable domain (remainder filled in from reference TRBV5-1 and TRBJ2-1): KAGVTQTPRYLIKTRGQQVTLSCSPISGHRSVSWYQQTPGQGLQFLFEYFSETQRNKGNFPGRFSGRQFSNSRSEMNVSTLELGDSALYLCASSLVSGEQFFGPGTRLTVL.

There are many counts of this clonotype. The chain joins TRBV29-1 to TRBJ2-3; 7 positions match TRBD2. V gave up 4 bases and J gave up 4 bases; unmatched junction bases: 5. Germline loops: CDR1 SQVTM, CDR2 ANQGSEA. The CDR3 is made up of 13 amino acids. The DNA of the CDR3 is TGCAGCGTTGGTGGGGGGGGTCCAGATACGCAGTATTTT. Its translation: CSVGGGGPDTQYF.

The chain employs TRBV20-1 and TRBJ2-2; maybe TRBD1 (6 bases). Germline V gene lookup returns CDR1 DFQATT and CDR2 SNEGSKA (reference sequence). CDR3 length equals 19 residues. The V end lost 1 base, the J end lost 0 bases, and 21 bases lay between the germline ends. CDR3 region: CSARGIPLGGHANTGELFF. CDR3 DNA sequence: TGCAGTGCTAGAGGTATCCCGCTTGGGGGCCACGCGAACACCGGGGAGCTGTTTTTT.

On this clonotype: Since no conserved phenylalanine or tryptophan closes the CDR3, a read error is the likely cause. The CDR3 DNA reads TGTGCCAGCAGTTACTCTGGGGGGGGCTACGAGCAGTACTTA. Protein product: CASSYSGGGYEQYL. This sequence joins TRBV6-5 and TRBJ2-7; 7 bases agree with TRBD2. Germline loops: CDR1 MNHEY, CDR2 SVGAGI. With 0 bases clipped from V and 3 bases from J, the junction kept 2 bases outside the gene matches. This CDR3 has 14 residues.

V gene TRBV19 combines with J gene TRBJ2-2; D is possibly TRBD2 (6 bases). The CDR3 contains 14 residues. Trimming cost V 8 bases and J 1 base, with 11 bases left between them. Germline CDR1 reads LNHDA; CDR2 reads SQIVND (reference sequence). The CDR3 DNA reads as TGTGCCAGTGGAACTAGCTGGAACACCGGGGAGCTGTTTTTT. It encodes CASGTSWNTGELFF.

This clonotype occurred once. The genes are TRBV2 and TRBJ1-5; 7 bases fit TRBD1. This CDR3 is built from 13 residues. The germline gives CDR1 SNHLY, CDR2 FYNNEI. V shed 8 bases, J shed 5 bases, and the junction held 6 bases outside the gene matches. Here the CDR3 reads CASSGQVDQPQHF. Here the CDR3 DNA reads TGTGCCAGCTCTGGACAGGTTGATCAGCCCCAGCATTTT.

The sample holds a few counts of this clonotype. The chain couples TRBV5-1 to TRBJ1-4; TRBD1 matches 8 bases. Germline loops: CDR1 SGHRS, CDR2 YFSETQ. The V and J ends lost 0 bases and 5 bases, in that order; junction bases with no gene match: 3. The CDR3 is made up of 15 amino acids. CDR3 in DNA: TGCGCCAGCAGCTTGGGGGACAGGCGAAATGAAAAACTGTTTTTT. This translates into CASSLGDRRNEKLFF.

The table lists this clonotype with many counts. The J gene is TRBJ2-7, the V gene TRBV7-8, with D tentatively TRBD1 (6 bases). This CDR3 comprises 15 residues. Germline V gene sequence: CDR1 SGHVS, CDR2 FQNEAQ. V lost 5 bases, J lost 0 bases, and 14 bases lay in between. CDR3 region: CASSQHQGPSYEQYF. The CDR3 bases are TGTGCCAGCAGCCAGCACCAGGGGCCCTCCTACGAGCAGTACTTC.

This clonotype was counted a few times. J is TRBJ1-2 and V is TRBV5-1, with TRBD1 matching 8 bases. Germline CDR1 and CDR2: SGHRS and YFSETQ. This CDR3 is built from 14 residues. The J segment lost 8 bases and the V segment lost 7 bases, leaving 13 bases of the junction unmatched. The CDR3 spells CASAPGGGVRGYTF. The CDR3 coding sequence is TGCGCCAGCGCCCCAGGGGGCGGAGTGCGAGGCTACACCTTC. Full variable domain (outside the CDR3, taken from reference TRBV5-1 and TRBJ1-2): KAGVTQTPRYLIKTRGQQVTLSCSPISGHRSVSWYQQTPGQGLQFLFEYFSETQRNKGNFPGRFSGRQFSNSRSEMNVSTLELGDSALYLCASAPGGGVRGYTFGSGTRLTVV.

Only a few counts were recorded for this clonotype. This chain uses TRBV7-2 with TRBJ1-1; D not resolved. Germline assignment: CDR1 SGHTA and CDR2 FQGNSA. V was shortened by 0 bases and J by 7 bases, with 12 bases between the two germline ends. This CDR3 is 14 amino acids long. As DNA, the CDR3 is TGTGCCAGCAGCTTAGCCCGAGGCGTGAATGAAGCTTTCTTT. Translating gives CASSLARGVNEAFF. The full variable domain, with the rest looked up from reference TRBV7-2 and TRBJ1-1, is GAGVSQSPSNKVTEKGKDVELRCDPISGHTALYWYRQSLGQGLEFLIYFQGNSAPDKSGLPSDRFSAERTGGSVSTLTIQRTQQEDSAVYLCASSLARGVNEAFFGQGTRLTVV.

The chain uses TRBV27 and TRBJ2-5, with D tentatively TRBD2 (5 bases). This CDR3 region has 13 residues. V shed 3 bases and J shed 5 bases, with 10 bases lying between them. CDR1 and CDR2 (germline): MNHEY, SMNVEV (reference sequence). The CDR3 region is CASSFRGGETQYF. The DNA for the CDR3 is TGTGCCAGCAGTTTCCGGGGTGGGGAGACCCAGTACTTC.

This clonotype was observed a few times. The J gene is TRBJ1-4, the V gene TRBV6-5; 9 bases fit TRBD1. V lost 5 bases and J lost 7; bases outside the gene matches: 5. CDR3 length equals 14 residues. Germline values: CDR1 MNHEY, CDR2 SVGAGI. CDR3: CASSPQGAGEKLFF. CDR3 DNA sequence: TGTGCCAGCAGTCCACAGGGGGCTGGTGAAAAACTGTTTTTT.

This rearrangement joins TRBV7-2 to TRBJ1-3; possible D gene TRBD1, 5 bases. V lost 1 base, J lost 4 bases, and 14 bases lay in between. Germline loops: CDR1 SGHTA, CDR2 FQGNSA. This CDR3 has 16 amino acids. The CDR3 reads CASSLVGGVIGNTIYF. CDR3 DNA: TGTGCCAGCAGCTTAGTGGGAGGGGTGATAGGAAACACCATATATTTT.

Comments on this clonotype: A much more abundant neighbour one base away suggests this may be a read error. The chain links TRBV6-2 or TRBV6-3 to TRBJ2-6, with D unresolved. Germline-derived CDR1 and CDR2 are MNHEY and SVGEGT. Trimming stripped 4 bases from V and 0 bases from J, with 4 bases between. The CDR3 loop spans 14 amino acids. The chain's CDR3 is CASSWGSGANVLTF. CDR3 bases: TGTGCCAGCAGTTGGGGCTCTGGGGCCAACGTCCTGACTTTC.

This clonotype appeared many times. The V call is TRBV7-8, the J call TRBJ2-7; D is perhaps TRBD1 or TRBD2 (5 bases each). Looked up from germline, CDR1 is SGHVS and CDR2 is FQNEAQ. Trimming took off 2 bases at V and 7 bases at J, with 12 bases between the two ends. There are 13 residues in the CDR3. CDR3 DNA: TGTGCCAGCAGCTTACTGGGGACGGGTGAGCAGTACTTC. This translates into CASSLLGTGEQYF. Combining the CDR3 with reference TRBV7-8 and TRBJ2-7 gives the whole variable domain GAGVSQSPRYKVAKRGQDVALRCDPISGHVSLFWYQQALGQGPEFLTYFQNEAQLDKSGLPSDRFFAERPEGSVSTLKIQRTQQEDSAVYLCASSLLGTGEQYFGPGTRLTVT.

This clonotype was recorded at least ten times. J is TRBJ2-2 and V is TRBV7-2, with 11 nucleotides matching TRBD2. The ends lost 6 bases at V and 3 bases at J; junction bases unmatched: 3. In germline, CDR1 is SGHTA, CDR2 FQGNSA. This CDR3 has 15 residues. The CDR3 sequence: CASRLLAGDTGELFF. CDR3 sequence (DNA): TGTGCCAGCAGGTTACTAGCGGGGGACACCGGGGAGCTGTTTTTT.

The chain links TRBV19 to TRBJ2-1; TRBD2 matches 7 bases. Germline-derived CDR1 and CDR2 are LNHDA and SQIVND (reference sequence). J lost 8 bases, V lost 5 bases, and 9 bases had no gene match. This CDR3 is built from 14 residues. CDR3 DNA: TGTGCCAGTAGTCTTCGGACTAGATCGGATGAGCAGTTCTTC. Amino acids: CASSLRTRSDEQFF.

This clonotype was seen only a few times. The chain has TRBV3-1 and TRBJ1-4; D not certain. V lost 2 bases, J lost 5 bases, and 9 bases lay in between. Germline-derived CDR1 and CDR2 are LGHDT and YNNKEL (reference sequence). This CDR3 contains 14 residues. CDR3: CASSQRDRNEKLFF. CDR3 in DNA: TGTGCCAGCAGCCAACGGGATCGGAATGAAAAACTGTTTTTT.

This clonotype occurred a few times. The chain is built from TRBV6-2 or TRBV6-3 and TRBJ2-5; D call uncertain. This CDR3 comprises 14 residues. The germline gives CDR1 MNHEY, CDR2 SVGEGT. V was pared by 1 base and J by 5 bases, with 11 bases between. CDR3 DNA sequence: TGTGCCAGCAGTTACTGGACCGCCTCTGAGACCCAGTACTTC. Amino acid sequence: CASSYWTASETQYF.

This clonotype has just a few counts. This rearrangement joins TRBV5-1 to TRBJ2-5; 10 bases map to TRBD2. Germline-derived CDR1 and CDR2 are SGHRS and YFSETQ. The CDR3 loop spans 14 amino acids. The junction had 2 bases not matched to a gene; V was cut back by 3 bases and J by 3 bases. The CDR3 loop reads CASSSTSGEETQYF. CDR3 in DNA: TGCGCCAGCAGCTCCACTAGCGGGGAAGAGACCCAGTACTTC.

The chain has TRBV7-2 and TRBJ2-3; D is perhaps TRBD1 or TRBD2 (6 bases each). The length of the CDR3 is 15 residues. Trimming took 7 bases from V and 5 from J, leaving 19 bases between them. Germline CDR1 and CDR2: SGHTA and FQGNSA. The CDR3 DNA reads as TGTGCCAGCACCCTTCGTGGGGGCGGGGTAGATACGCAGTATTTT. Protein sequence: CASTLRGGGVDTQYF.

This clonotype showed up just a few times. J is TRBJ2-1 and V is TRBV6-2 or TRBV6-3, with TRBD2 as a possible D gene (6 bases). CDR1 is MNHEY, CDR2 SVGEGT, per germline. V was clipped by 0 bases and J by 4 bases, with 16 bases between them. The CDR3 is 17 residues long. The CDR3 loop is CASSYSDVSGIYNEQFF. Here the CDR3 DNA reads TGTGCCAGCAGTTACTCCGATGTTAGCGGAATATACAATGAGCAGTTCTTC.

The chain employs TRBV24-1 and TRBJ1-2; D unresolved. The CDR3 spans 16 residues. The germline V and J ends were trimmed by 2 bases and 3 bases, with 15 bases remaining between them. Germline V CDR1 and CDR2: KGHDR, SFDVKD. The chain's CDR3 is CATSDYREPLDYGYTF. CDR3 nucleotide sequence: TGTGCCACCAGTGATTACCGGGAACCTCTAGACTATGGCTACACCTTC.

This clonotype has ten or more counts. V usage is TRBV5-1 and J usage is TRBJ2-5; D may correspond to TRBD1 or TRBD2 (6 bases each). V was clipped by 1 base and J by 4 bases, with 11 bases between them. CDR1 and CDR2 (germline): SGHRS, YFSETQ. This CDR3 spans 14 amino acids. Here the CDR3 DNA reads TGCGCCAGCAGCTTGTACGGGGGCAGAGAGACCCAGTACTTC. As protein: CASSLYGGRETQYF.

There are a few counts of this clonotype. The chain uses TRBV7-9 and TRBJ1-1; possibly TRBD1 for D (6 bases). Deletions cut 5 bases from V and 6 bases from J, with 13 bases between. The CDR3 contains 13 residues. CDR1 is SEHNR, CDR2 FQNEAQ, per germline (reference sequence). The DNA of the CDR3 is TGTGCCAGCAGCGTGGAACAGGGCCCTGAAGCTTTCTTT. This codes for CASSVEQGPEAFF. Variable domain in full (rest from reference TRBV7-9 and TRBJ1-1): DTGVSQNPRHKITKRGQNVTFRCDPISEHNRLYWYRQTLGQGPEFLTYFQNEAQLEKSRLLSDRFSAERPKGSFSTLEIQRTEQGDSAMYLCASSVEQGPEAFFGQGTRLTVV.

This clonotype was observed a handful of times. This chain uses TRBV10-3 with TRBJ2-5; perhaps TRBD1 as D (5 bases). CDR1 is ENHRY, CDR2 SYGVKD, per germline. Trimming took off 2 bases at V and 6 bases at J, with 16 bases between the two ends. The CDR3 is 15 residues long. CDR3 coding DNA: TGTGCCATCAGTGAGGTTGAGCAGGGAAAAAAGACCCAGTACTTC. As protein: CAISEVEQGKKTQYF.

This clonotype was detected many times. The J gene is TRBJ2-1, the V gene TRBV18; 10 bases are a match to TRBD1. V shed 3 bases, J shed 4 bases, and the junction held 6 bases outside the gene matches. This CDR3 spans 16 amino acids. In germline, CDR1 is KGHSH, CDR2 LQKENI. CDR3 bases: TGTGCCAGCTCACCGCCCGGGACAGGGGATTACAATGAGCAGTTCTTC. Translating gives CASSPPGTGDYNEQFF.

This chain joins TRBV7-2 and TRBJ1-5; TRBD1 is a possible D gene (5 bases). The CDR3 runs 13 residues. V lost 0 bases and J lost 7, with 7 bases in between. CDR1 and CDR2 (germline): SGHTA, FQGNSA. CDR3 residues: CASSLAGEQPQHF. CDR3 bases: TGTGCCAGCAGCTTAGCGGGGGAACAGCCCCAGCATTTT.

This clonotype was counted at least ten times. In DNA, the CDR3 is TGTGCCAGCAGCCCCAGGGATTACGAGCAGTACTTC. It codes for CASSPRDYEQYF. The genes are TRBV7-9 and TRBJ2-7, with D possibly TRBD1 on 5 matching bases. Deletions cut 5 bases from V and 4 bases from J, with 9 bases between. The CDR3 spans 12 residues. CDR1 and CDR2 from the germline V gene are SEHNR and FQNEAQ (reference sequence).

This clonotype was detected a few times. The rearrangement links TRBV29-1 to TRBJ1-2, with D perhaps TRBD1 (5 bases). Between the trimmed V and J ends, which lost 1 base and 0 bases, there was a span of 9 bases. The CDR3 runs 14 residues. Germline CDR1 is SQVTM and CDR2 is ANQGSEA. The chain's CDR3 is CSVEVGVANYGYTF. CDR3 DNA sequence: TGCAGCGTTGAAGTAGGGGTAGCTAACTATGGCTACACCTTC.

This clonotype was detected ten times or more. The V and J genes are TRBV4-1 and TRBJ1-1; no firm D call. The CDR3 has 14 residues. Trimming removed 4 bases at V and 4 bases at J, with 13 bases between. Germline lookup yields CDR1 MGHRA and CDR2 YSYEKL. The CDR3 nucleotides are TGCGCCAGCAGCCTAAGGACTCTGGGCACTGAAGCTTTCTTT. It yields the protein CASSLRTLGTEAFF.